The sequence of this TCR beta chain was determined in a study of cytomegalovirus exposure and HLA in healthy donors. Study-wide results and limits: Analysis was carried out at a later point, and it linked a missense DCLRE1C variant to TCR beta V- and J-gene trimming. Certain indistinguishable V segments, among them TRBV6-2 and TRBV6-3, were excluded. Among TCR sequences, most were rare, though some public TCRs appeared in many donors.

Vbeta (60) and Jbeta (13) primers were used in the PCR. Method: immunoSEQ multiplex PCR; TCRdb's copy keeps in-frame clones and lacks some. The sample shows more than 150,000 clones, roughly 88% of them seen only once. This CDR3 has 16 amino acids. The germline gives CDR1 MNHNY, CDR2 SVGAGI (reference sequence). Losses at the gene ends were 8 bases for V and 5 bases for J; bases not matched to a gene: 9. This clone was seen more than once but under ten times. No antigen is known for it. Regarding donors, all were healthy bone marrow donors. This chain uses TRBV6-6 with TRBJ2-3, with TRBD2 matching 14 bases. The source material was PBMCs. The sequence derives from a girl aged 2 to 9 in good health and CMV-seropositive. The CDR3 DNA follows: TGTGCCAGCGGGACTAGCGGGGGATTCGGGGAAGATACGCAGTATTTT. It encodes CASGTSGGFGEDTQYF.